These 28 T cell receptor beta chains share one sample of origin, sequenced in a study of blood T cell repertoires in COVID-19. Some clones are missing from TCRdb's copy, which holds only in-frame ones; the method was immunoSEQ multiplex PCR. The sample has 200,000 or so clones; around nine tenths are singletons. The specimen was peripheral blood. Receptor source: a middle-aged woman who had recovered from COVID-19.

The rearrangement uses TRBV5-8 and TRBJ2-3, with 15 bases fitting TRBD2. The length of the CDR3 is 18 residues. J was trimmed by 3 bases and V by 4 bases; bases with no gene match: 9. Germline V gene lookup returns CDR1 SGHTS and CDR2 YDEGEE. CDR3 in amino acids: CASSVGLAGGGWTDTQYF. The DNA of the CDR3 is TGTGCCAGCAGCGTGGGACTAGCGGGAGGTGGTTGGACAGATACGCAGTATTTT. Combining the CDR3 with reference TRBV5-8 and TRBJ2-3 gives the whole variable domain EAGVTQSPTHLIKTRGQQATLRCSPISGHTSVYWYQQALGLGLQFLLWYDEGEERNRGNFPPRFSGRQFPNYSSELNVNALELEDSALYLCASSVGLAGGGWTDTQYFGPGTRLTVL.

This chain connects TRBV12-3 or TRBV12-4 to TRBJ2-4; TRBD1 might be the D (6 bases). The CDR3 is 12 amino acids. V lost 1 base to trimming and J lost 9 bases, with 7 bases between them. CDR3 amino acids: CASSLDRAIQYF. CDR3 bases: TGTGCCAGCAGTTTAGACAGGGCCATTCAGTACTTC.

J is TRBJ1-2 and V is TRBV24-1; 7 bases are shared with TRBD1. J lost 0 bases, V lost 3 bases, and 0 bases had no gene match. In germline, CDR1 is KGHDR, CDR2 SFDVKD. There are 14 residues in the CDR3. The CDR3 coding sequence is TGTGCCACCAGTGATGGGACAGCTAACTATGGCTACACCTTC. This encodes CATSDGTANYGYTF.

For this clone: The identical CDR3 is also encoded by other nucleotide sequences in the sample. The chain recombines TRBV9 with TRBJ1-3, with D hard to call. The V gene's germline CDR1 is SGDLS and CDR2 YYNGEE. The CDR3 loop spans 13 amino acids. V gave up 1 base and J gave up 4 bases, with 6 bases separating them. CDR3: CASSVNSGNTIYF. Written as DNA, the CDR3 is TGTGCCAGCAGCGTAAATTCAGGAAACACCATATATTTT.

The chain couples TRBV18 to TRBJ1-5, with 7 bases aligning to TRBD1. The V gene end was trimmed by 3 bases and the J gene end by 5 bases; junction bases not matched to a gene: 4. Germline V lookup: CDR1 KGHSH, CDR2 LQKENI. The CDR3 contains 14 residues. This CDR3 reads CASSPGQADQPQHF. The CDR3 DNA reads as TGTGCCAGCTCACCCGGACAGGCGGATCAGCCCCAGCATTTT.

Only one count was recorded for this clone. The chain uses TRBV30 and TRBJ1-3; the D gene is possibly TRBD1 (5 bases). The germline V gene encodes CDR1 GTSNPN and CDR2 SVGIG (reference sequence). The CDR3 is 13 amino acids. V was cut by 2 bases and J by 1 base, with 6 bases left in between. CDR3 nucleotide sequence: TGTGCCTGGAGTTCAGGGTCTGGAAACACCATATATTTT. Its protein product is CAWSSGSGNTIYF.

This sequence joins TRBV5-3 and TRBJ2-1; maybe TRBD2 (6 bases). TRBV5-3 is placed among ORFs of uncertain function. This CDR3 contains 16 residues. With 4 bases removed from V and 1 base from J, the gap between germline ends came to 15 bases. DNA for the CDR3: TGTGCCAGAAGCGATCCCCCGACTAGTTCCTACAATGAGCAGTTCTTC. Encoded protein: CARSDPPTSSYNEQFF.

The CDR3 spells CASRPGQNTEAFF. The DNA of the CDR3 is TGTGCCAGTAGACCCGGACAGAACACTGAAGCTTTCTTT. The chain is built from TRBV19 and TRBJ1-1; D is possibly TRBD1 (5 bases). With 6 bases removed from V and 1 base from J, the gap between germline ends came to 9 bases. This CDR3 has 13 residues. CDR1 and CDR2 from the germline V gene are LNHDA and SQIVND (reference sequence).

V usage is TRBV30 and J usage is TRBJ1-2; no reliable D call. Trimming removed 0 bases from V and 8 bases from J, with 16 bases in between. Per germline, CDR1 GTSNPN and CDR2 SVGIG (reference sequence). The CDR3 totals 14 residues. The CDR3 loop is CAWSVLMAGKGYTF. The CDR3 DNA is TGTGCCTGGAGTGTACTTATGGCGGGAAAGGGCTACACCTTC.

The rearrangement links TRBV24-1 to TRBJ2-6, with a weak D call TRBD2 (5 bases). In germline, CDR1 is KGHDR, CDR2 SFDVKD. V lost 6 bases and J lost 1, with 6 bases in between. The CDR3 has 14 amino acids. CDR3 loop: CATSTGSGANVLTF. The CDR3 DNA reads TGTGCCACCAGTACGGGGTCTGGGGCCAACGTCCTGACTTTC.

The V gene is TRBV27, the J gene TRBJ2-1; 9 bases map to TRBD2. J gave up 10 bases and V 3 bases, and 10 bases lay outside the gene matches. CDR1 is MNHEY and CDR2 is SMNVEV in the germline V gene (reference sequence). The CDR3 extends over 15 amino acids. Here the CDR3 reads CASSFMAGGSLEQFF. The CDR3 nucleotides are TGTGCCAGCAGTTTTATGGCGGGAGGGTCGTTGGAGCAGTTCTTC.

The CDR3, as DNA: TGCAGCGTAGTTCAGGGATTAAATCAGCCCCAGCATTTT. Its translation: CSVVQGLNQPQHF. This chain links TRBV29-1 with TRBJ1-5; tentative D call: TRBD1 (5 bases). The V gene lost 6 bases and the J gene lost 4 bases, with 13 bases spanning the gap. The CDR3 runs 13 residues. The germline gives CDR1 SQVTM, CDR2 ANQGSEA.

J is TRBJ2-7 and V is TRBV28; TRBD1 matches at 7 bases. V shed 5 bases and J 10 bases; nucleotides not matched to a gene: 8. The germline V gene has CDR1 MDHEN and CDR2 SYDVKM. The CDR3 covers 12 residues. The CDR3 region is CASSLTTGEQYF. The CDR3 region has the DNA TGTGCCAGCAGTCTAACCACAGGGGAACAGTACTTC.

The CDR3 DNA is TGCGCCAGCTCCGGACAGGTACGTTACGAGCAGTACTTC. The encoded protein is CASSGQVRYEQYF. The chain recombines TRBV5-1 with TRBJ2-7; 7 bases align to TRBD1. The CDR3 loop spans 13 amino acids. CDR1 is SGHRS, CDR2 YFSETQ, per germline. V shed 7 bases and J 4 bases; nucleotides not matched to a gene: 8.

The chain combines TRBV11-2 with TRBJ2-5; D is unresolved. The CDR3 spans 15 residues. Trimming shortened V by 5 bases and J by 1 base, and 14 bases separated the two germline ends. Germline V gene sequence: CDR1 SGHAT, CDR2 FQNNGV. CDR3 nucleotides: TGTGCCAGCAGCCGTCGCCCGAACACCCAAGAGACCCAGTACTTC. Protein sequence: CASSRRPNTQETQYF.

This chain joins TRBV28 and TRBJ1-5; 9 bases line up with TRBD1. This CDR3 has 15 residues. V lost 5 bases, J lost 5 bases, and 7 bases stayed unmatched. The germline V gene has CDR1 MDHEN and CDR2 SYDVKM. The CDR3: CASSGTGHRDQPQHF. The DNA of the CDR3 is TGTGCCAGCAGTGGGACAGGGCATAGGGATCAGCCCCAGCATTTT.

The chain's CDR3 is CASSRLNEQFF. For the CDR3, the DNA is TGTGCCAGCAGTCGACTTAATGAGCAGTTCTTC. The V gene is TRBV7-2, the J gene TRBJ2-1; D unclear. Looked up from germline, CDR1 is SGHTA and CDR2 is FQGNSA. V was clipped by 6 bases and J by 7 bases, with 7 bases between them. The CDR3 totals 11 residues.

As regards this clone: Other DNA sequences in this sample translate to the same CDR3. The J gene is TRBJ2-3, the V gene TRBV28, with TRBD2 as a possible D gene (5 bases). Germline loops: CDR1 MDHEN, CDR2 SYDVKM. This CDR3 contains 14 residues. V shed 3 bases and J shed 2 bases, with 9 bases lying between them. Here the CDR3 reads CASSFGGPTDTQYF. The DNA for the CDR3 is TGTGCCAGCAGTTTCGGAGGACCCACAGATACGCAGTATTTT.

This clone turned up a few times. The chain carries TRBV4-2 and TRBJ1-1; tentative D call: TRBD1 (6 bases). Trimming pared 1 base from V and 0 bases from J, leaving 12 bases between. From germline, CDR1 is LGHNA and CDR2 YNFKEQ. This CDR3 has 16 residues. This CDR3 is CASSQGATGMNTEAFF. The CDR3 region has the DNA TGTGCCAGCAGCCAAGGGGCGACAGGCATGAACACTGAAGCTTTCTTT.

The rearrangement uses TRBV27 and TRBJ1-4; D remains unclear. Germline lookup yields CDR1 MNHEY and CDR2 SMNVEV (reference sequence). This CDR3 contains 13 residues. V lost 4 bases to trimming and J lost 5 bases, with 8 bases between them. In nucleotides, the CDR3 is TGTGCCAGCAGTTATATAGAAAATGAAAAACTGTTTTTT. Its translation: CASSYIENEKLFF.

The genes are TRBV11-3 and TRBJ2-5; 7 bases are a match to TRBD2. V lost 5 bases and J lost 5; bases outside the gene matches: 11. The CDR3 is 15 amino acids. Germline CDR1 is SGHNT and CDR2 is YENEEA. For the CDR3, the DNA is TGTGCCAGCAGCCCAGGTGGTGACGGGAGGGAGACCCAGTACTTC. Protein product: CASSPGGDGRETQYF. The full variable domain, rest sourced from reference TRBV11-3 and TRBJ2-5, is EAGVVQSPRYKIIEKKQPVAFWCNPISGHNTLYWYLQNLGQGPELLIRYENEEAVDDSQLPKDRFSAERLKGVDSTLKIQPAELGDSAVYLCASSPGGDGRETQYFGPGTRLLVL.

The rearrangement uses TRBV6-7 and TRBJ1-1; 8 nucleotides align to TRBD1. TRBV6-7 is annotated as an ORF whose role is uncertain. V lost 2 bases to trimming and J lost 0 bases; unmatched junction nucleotides: 26. The CDR3 loop spans 23 amino acids. CDR3: CASSYPTRTGSCAQRSMNTEAFF. CDR3 DNA sequence: TGTGCCAGCAGTTACCCTACCCGGACAGGGAGTTGTGCTCAGAGGTCAATGAACACTGAAGCTTTCTTT.

This chain connects TRBV3-1 (or the pseudogene TRBV3-2) to TRBJ2-5; TRBD2 matches at 14 bases. CDR3 length: 15 amino acids. Losses at the gene ends were 4 bases for V and 3 bases for J; bases not matched to a gene: 1. The V gene's germline CDR1 is LGHDT and CDR2 YNNKEL (reference sequence). The CDR3 loop reads CASSPGLAGEETQYF. As DNA, the CDR3 is TGTGCCAGCAGCCCGGGACTAGCGGGAGAAGAGACCCAGTACTTC.

This clone was observed once. Written as DNA, the CDR3 is TGCGCCAGCAGCTCCCTAGACAGGACCTACGAGCAGTACTTC. Protein product: CASSSLDRTYEQYF. The rearrangement joins TRBV5-1 to TRBJ2-7, with D possibly being TRBD1 (6 bases). The CDR3 extends over 14 amino acids. V was cut by 3 bases and J by 2 bases, with 12 bases left in between. Germline CDR1 reads SGHRS; CDR2 reads YFSETQ.

The chain uses TRBV18 and TRBJ1-3, with D tentatively TRBD1 (6 bases). Germline CDR1 reads KGHSH; CDR2 reads LQKENI. V lost 3 bases to trimming and J lost 4 bases, with 13 bases between them. The length of the CDR3 is 15 residues. In DNA, the CDR3 is TGTGCCAGCTCACCGACGCAGGGGCTCGGAAACACCATATATTTT. It translates to CASSPTQGLGNTIYF.

This chain links TRBV18 with TRBJ2-7; D may be TRBD2 (6 bases). Germline V gene data show CDR1 as KGHSH and CDR2 as LQKENI. CDR3 length equals 20 residues. V was clipped by 0 bases and J by 2 bases, with 26 bases between them. Here the CDR3 reads CASSPPIKLAPKGRTYEQYF. The CDR3 DNA sequence: TGTGCCAGCTCACCACCGATAAAACTAGCTCCCAAAGGGCGGACCTACGAGCAGTACTTC.

V gene TRBV7-2 combines with J gene TRBJ2-1; D is uncertain. The germline V and J ends were trimmed by 0 bases and 4 bases, with 13 bases remaining between them. This CDR3 region has 16 residues. Germline CDR1 is SGHTA and CDR2 is FQGNSA. The CDR3 loop reads CASSLASGSWYNEQFF. CDR3 coding DNA: TGTGCCAGCAGCTTAGCGTCAGGTTCTTGGTACAATGAGCAGTTCTTC.

The rearrangement joins TRBV27 to TRBJ2-1; no clear D. CDR3 length equals 16 residues. Trimming took off 5 bases at V and 4 bases at J, with 18 bases between the two ends. CDR1 and CDR2 (germline): MNHEY, SMNVEV (reference sequence). The CDR3 DNA follows: TGTGCCAGCAGTCTCCGGTCCTTAAAGAGGTACAATGAGCAGTTCTTC. Translated: CASSLRSLKRYNEQFF.